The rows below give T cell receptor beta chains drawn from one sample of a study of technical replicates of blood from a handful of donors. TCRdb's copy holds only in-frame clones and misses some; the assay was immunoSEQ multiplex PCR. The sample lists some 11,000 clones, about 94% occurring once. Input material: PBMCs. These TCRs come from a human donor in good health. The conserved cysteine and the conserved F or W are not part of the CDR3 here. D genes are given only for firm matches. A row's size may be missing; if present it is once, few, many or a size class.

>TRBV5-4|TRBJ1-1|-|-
ASRSPNTEAF
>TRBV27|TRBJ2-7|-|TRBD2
ASSLYARLAGVGEQY
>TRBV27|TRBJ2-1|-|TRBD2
ASLRAGGSLSNEQF
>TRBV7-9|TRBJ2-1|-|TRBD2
ASSNTLAGAYNEQF
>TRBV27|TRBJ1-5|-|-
ASRVQGGYSNQPQH
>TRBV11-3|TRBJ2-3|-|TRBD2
ASSLGWRGDTDTQY
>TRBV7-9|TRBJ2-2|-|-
ASSLVRVGELF
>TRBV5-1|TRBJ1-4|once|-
ASRRDPQDEKLF
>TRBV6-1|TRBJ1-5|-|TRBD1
ASTVGGNGHQPQH
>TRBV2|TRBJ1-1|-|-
ASSEVGGGVLEFTEAF
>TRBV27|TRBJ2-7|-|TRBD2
ASSPPLAGVGEQY
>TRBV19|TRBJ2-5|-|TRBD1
ASSMTGGLQTQY
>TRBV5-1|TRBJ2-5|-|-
ASSFGDDGKTQY
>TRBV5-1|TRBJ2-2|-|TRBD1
ASTSGQVNTGELF
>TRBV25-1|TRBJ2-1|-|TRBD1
ASSESQGARNEQF
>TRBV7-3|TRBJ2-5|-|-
ASSFQGLGETQY
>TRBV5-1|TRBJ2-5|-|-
ASSLTGDLRLQETQY
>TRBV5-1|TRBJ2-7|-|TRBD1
ASSFGTGGEQY
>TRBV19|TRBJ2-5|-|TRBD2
ASSIGGRAGPSMKTQY
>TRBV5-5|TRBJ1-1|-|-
ASRGLGMNTEAF
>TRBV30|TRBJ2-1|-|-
AWTSGSYNEQF
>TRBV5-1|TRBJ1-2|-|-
ASSPGGTRPHGYT
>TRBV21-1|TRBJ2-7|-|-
ASRGRQGQGPSNEQY
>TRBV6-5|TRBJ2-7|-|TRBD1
ASSPGTGWTYEQY
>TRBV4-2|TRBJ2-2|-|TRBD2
ASSQVPFRTSGISGELF
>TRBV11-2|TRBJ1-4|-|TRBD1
ASSLGTGKLDGEKLF
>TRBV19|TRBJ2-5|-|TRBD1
ASSIWRQGAGGRETQY
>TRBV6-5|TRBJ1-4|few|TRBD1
ASSYGQDRGEKLF
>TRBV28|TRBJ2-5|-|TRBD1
ASTTGTGSETQY
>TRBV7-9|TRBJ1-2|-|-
ASSQTQSGYT
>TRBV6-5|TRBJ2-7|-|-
ASSRRTRGSYEQY
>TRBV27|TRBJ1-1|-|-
ASSPREGRANTEAF
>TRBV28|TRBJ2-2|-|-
ASSSTRVRTGELF
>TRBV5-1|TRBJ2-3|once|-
ASRRTTQTTDTQY
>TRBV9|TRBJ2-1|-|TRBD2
ASSALATSGVFSYNEQF
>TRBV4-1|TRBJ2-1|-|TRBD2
ASSQDPRTSGSRF
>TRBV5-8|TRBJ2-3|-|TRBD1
ASSRGQLTDTQY
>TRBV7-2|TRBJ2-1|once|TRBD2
ASSLSAGGSYNEQF
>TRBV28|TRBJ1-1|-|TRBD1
ASSFYGQGENTEAF
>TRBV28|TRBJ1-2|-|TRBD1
ASSGQGTAWGLEDYGYT
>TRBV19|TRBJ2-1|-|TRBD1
ASSLTGGIYNEQF
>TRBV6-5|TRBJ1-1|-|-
ASSLGGSEAF
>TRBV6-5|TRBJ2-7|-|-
ASSSRLETYEQY
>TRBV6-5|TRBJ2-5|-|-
ASSYRQASQETQY
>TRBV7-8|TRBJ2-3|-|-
ASSSIATNTDTQY
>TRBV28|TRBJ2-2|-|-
ASSPRVTSRGLNTGELF
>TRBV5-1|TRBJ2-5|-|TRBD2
ASSLTLAARETQY
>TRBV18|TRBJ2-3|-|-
ASSPTGTSAGTQY
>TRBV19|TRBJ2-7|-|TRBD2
ASSETSGTYEQY
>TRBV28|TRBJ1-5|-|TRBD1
ASLPGGQGSQPQH
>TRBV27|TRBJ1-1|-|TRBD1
ASRAWTGKAF
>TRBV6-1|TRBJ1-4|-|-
ASSEVGGGGEKLF